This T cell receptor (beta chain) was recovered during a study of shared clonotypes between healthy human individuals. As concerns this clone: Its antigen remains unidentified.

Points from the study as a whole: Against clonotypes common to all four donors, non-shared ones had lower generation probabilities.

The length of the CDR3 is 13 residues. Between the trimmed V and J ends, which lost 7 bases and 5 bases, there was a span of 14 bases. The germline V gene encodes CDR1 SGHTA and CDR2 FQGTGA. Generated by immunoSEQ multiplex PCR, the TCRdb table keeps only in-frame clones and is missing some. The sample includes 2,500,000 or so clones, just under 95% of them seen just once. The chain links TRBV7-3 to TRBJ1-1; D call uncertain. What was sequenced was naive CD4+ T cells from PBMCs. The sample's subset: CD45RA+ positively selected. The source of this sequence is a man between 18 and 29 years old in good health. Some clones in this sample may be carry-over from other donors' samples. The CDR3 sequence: CASTNSGRTEAFF. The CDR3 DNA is TGTGCCAGCACCAATTCTGGGCGAACTGAAGCTTTCTTT.